This T cell receptor (beta chain) was found in a study of blood T cell repertoires in COVID-19. Study as a whole: From T cells, B-cell-depleted T cells, or PBMCs came the material, which was cDNA or gDNA.

In the source study's methods: Nucleated cell number was recorded as an estimate derived from reference gene primer amplification. Here immunoSEQ multiplex PCR was the method, and the copy in TCRdb shows in-frame clones only, minus some. That table gives V, J and clone size, and the DNA gave D and trimming. The sample carries 35,000 to 45,000 clones, about 88% recorded once. The CDR3 extends over 17 amino acids. Trimming took off 7 bases at V and 0 bases at J, with 19 bases between the two ends. The germline gives CDR1 LNHDA, CDR2 SQIVND (reference sequence). This clonotype was obtained from a human donor in a cohort sampled during active COVID-19. The sample comprised peripheral blood. This rearrangement joins TRBV19 to TRBJ1-3, with D possibly TRBD1 on 5 matching bases. The DNA for the CDR3 is TGTGCCAGTAATCGGGGGACCACCCTTAGCTCTGGAAACACCATATATTTT. Protein product: CASNRGTTLSSGNTIYF.